The 8 T cell receptor beta chains presented below share a single source sample, sequenced in a study of blood T cell repertoires in COVID-19. Assay: immunoSEQ multiplex PCR; the TCRdb copy retains only in-frame clones and omits some. The data hold more than 55,000 clones, with almost 95% observed a single time. The sequencing sample was made of peripheral blood. These receptors were collected from a man over 45 with active COVID-19.

The DNA of the CDR3 is TGTGCCAGCGCAAAGGGACAGCTCTACGAGCAGTACTTC. Protein product: CASAKGQLYEQYF. The V call is TRBV6-5, the J call TRBJ2-7; 7 positions agree with TRBD1. The V and J ends lost 8 bases and 3 bases, in that order; junction bases with no gene match: 7. The germline V gene encodes CDR1 MNHEY and CDR2 SVGAGI. The CDR3 extends over 13 amino acids.

This rearrangement joins TRBV9 to TRBJ2-2; a weak D match, TRBD1 (5 bases). CDR3 length: 13 residues. Germline-derived CDR1 and CDR2 are SGDLS and YYNGEE. Between the trimmed V and J ends, which lost 0 bases and 8 bases, there was a span of 8 bases. In DNA, the CDR3 is TGTGCCAGCAGCGTAGCAGGGATTGGGGAGCTGTTTTTT. Its translation is CASSVAGIGELFF.

This chain's CDR3 is CASSLGPSVGANQPQHF. The DNA of the CDR3 is TGTGCCAGCAGCTTGGGTCCCTCCGTAGGGGCAAATCAGCCCCAGCATTTT. The chain links TRBV5-5 to TRBJ1-5; a weak D match, TRBD1 (5 bases). The CDR3 contains 17 residues. V was trimmed by 0 bases and J by 4 bases, leaving 17 bases between them. Germline V gene sequence: CDR1 SGHKS, CDR2 YYEKEE (reference sequence).

This clone was detected a few times. The chain has TRBV20-1 and TRBJ1-6; no reliable D call. V was cut by 3 bases and J by 5 bases, with 8 bases left in between. This CDR3 has 13 amino acids. The germline gives CDR1 DFQATT, CDR2 SNEGSKA (reference sequence). CDR3 sequence (DNA): TGCAGTGCTAGTGAACAAAATAATTCACCCCTCCACTTT. This translates into CSASEQNNSPLHF.

The J gene is TRBJ1-5, the V gene TRBV10-3, with 9 bases aligning to TRBD1. This CDR3 is built from 17 residues. The V gene's germline CDR1 is ENHRY and CDR2 SYGVKD. J lost 1 base, V lost 10 bases, and 14 bases had no gene match. This CDR3 is CASSSQGAGGSNQPQHF. DNA of the CDR3: TGTGCCAGCAGCTCACAGGGGGCGGGTGGAAGCAATCAGCCCCAGCATTTT.

Only one count was recorded for this clone. The gene calls are TRBV5-1 and TRBJ2-5; tentatively, D is TRBD1 (5 bases). Trimming left V 4 bases short and J 5 bases short, with 21 bases between. CDR1 is SGHRS, CDR2 YFSETQ, per germline. The CDR3 covers 16 residues. DNA of the CDR3: TGCGCCAGCAGCCCTACCTCAGGAAGGGGCGGCGAGACCCAGTACTTC. The encoded protein is CASSPTSGRGGETQYF.

The chain employs TRBV5-5 and TRBJ2-7, with TRBD1 identical over 8 bases. CDR3 size: 15 residues. The J segment lost 9 bases and the V segment lost 1 base, leaving 12 bases of the junction unmatched. The germline V gene encodes CDR1 SGHKS and CDR2 YYEKEE (reference sequence). This chain's CDR3 is CASSLMAGGERGQYF. The CDR3 DNA sequence: TGTGCCAGCAGCTTGATGGCAGGGGGCGAAAGAGGGCAGTACTTC. Filled out from reference TRBV5-5 and TRBJ2-7, the complete variable domain reads DAGVTQSPTHLIKTRGQQVTLRCSPISGHKSVSWYQQVLGQGPQFIFQYYEKEERGRGNFPDRFSARQFPNYSSELNVNALLLGDSALYLCASSLMAGGERGQYFGPGTRLTVT.

The chain links TRBV5-1 to TRBJ2-2; possibly TRBD1 for D (6 bases). Germline CDR1 SGHRS, CDR2 YFSETQ. The CDR3 is 15 residues long. V shed 4 bases and J shed 2 bases, with 12 bases lying between them. The CDR3, as DNA: TGCGCCAGCAGCCAAGACAGGCCCAACACCGGGGAGCTGTTTTTT. It codes for CASSQDRPNTGELFF.